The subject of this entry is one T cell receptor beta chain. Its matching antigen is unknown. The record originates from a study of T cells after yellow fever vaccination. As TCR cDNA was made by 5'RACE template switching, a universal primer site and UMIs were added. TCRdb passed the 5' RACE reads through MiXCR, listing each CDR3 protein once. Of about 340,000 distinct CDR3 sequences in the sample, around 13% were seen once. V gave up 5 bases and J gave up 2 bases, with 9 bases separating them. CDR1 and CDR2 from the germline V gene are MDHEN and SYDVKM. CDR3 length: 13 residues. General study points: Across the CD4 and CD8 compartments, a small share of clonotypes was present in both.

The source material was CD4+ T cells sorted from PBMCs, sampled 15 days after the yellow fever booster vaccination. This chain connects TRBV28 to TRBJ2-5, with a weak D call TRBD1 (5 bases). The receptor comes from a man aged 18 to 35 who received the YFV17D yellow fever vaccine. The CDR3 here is CASSRTLQETQYF. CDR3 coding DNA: TGTGCCAGCAGTAGGACACTACAAGAGACCCAGTACTTC.